These T cell receptor beta chains were read from a single sample in a study of OX40 agonist ivuxolimab in advanced cancers. Sequencing was performed with immunoSEQ multiplex PCR; in TCRdb, only in-frame clones are kept and a portion is missing. The sample yields approximately 38,000 clones, approximately 82% seen once. This specimen was CD4+ or CD8+ T cells sorted from blood, taken in a trial of the OX40 agonist ivuxolimab. These receptors all come from an adult with an advanced solid tumor such as melanoma, head and neck, liver or kidney cancer. The CDR3 runs from the conserved cysteine through the conserved F or W. A D gene is named only where the DNA matches it firmly. Some rows mark clone size as missing; the rest say once, few, many or name a class of expanded clone.

clone size,J gene,V gene,D gene,CDR3 DNA,CDR3 protein
-,TRBJ2-1,TRBV5-8,TRBD1,TGTGCCAGCAGCTCTGGACAGGCCTACAATGAGCAGTTCTTC,CASSSGQAYNEQFF
-,TRBJ1-5,TRBV23-1,-,TGCGCCAGCAGTCAATCGTGCAGGGAACAAAATCAGCCCCAGCATTTT,CASSQSCREQNQPQHF
-,TRBJ2-1,TRBV7-2,-,TGTGCCAGCAGCTTATGGGTAGGGGGTTACAATGAGCAGTTCTTC,CASSLWVGGYNEQFF
-,TRBJ1-1,TRBV5-6,-,TGTGCCAGCAGTCTCGGGCTGGACACTGAAGCTTTCTTT,CASSLGLDTEAFF
-,TRBJ2-7,TRBV23-1,-,TGCGCCAGCAGTACAGGGAGCTACGAGCAGTACTTC,CASSTGSYEQYF
-,TRBJ2-4,TRBV19,-,TGTGCCAGTAGTATCGCCCCGGACAGAGTCATTCAGTACTTC,CASSIAPDRVIQYF
-,TRBJ2-7,TRBV14,TRBD2,TGTGCCAGCAGCCAAGGCGACCCGGGACTAGGGTACGAGCAGTACTTC,CASSQGDPGLGYEQYF
-,TRBJ1-5,TRBV2,TRBD1,TGTGCCAGCAGTGGAATAAGCAGGGGGCATCAGCCCCAGCATTTT,CASSGISRGHQPQHF
once,TRBJ2-2,TRBV6-4,-,TGTGCCAGCTCGACAACTCAAAATACCGGGGAGCTGTTTTTT,CASSTTQNTGELFF
-,TRBJ1-1,TRBV5-6,TRBD1,TGTGCCAGCAGCCCGGACAGGAGAATGAACACTGAAGCTTTCTTT,CASSPDRRMNTEAFF
-,TRBJ2-1,TRBV5-1,TRBD2,TGCGCCAGCAGCCGAAGCGGGATGGGGTACAATGAGCAGTTCTTC,CASSRSGMGYNEQFF
once,TRBJ2-7,TRBV6-1,-,TGTGCCAGCAGTGAGGGTAGTTTTAGGGAGCAGTACTTC,CASSEGSFREQYF
-,TRBJ1-1,TRBV30,-,TGTGCCTGGAGTTGGGGAGGTGAAGCTTTCTTT,CAWSWGGEAFF
-,TRBJ2-2,TRBV5-1,-,TGCGCCAGCAGACAGGTTACGCAGGGGAACACCGGGGAGCTGTTTTTT,CASRQVTQGNTGELFF
few,TRBJ1-1,TRBV19,-,TGTGCCAGTAGTACCCTTCGGGACACTGAAGCTTTCTTT,CASSTLRDTEAFF
few,TRBJ2-5,TRBV29-1,-,TGCAGCGTTGAGACACAGTCCCAAGAGACCCAGTACTTC,CSVETQSQETQYF
-,TRBJ2-1,TRBV6-4,TRBD2,TGTGCCAGCAGTGTTTCAGCTAGCGGGAGGAGCTCCTACAATGAGCAGTTCTTC,CASSVSASGRSSYNEQFF
-,TRBJ1-1,TRBV29-1,-,TGCAGCGTTGACTGGGGAGTCACTGAAGCTTTCTTT,CSVDWGVTEAFF
-,TRBJ1-6,TRBV10-1,-,TGCGCCAGCAGTGAGGGGGGTAATAATTCACCCCTCCACTTT,CASSEGGNNSPLHF
-,TRBJ2-5,TRBV7-8,-,TGTGCCAGCAGCTTAGGCACAGGTCAATATCAAGAGACCCAGTACTTC,CASSLGTGQYQETQYF
medium-sized,TRBJ1-4,TRBV6-1,-,TGTGCCAGCAGTGAAGCGTTGGCGGGGAGGAGTAATGAAAAACTGTTTTTT,CASSEALAGRSNEKLFF
-,TRBJ1-6,TRBV6-1,-,TGTGCCAGCAGCTCATTTTCACCCCTCCACTTT,CASSSFSPLHF
once,TRBJ2-5,TRBV7-8,TRBD2,TGTGCCAGCAGCTTACAGGGAGGGTTAGGTCAAGAGACCCAGTACTTC,CASSLQGGLGQETQYF
-,TRBJ2-7,TRBV2,-,TGTGCCAGCAGTGAACCTTATTATTACGAGCAGTACTTC,CASSEPYYYEQYF
few,TRBJ1-2,TRBV6-1,-,TGTGCCAGCAGTGAAGTAGAAGGCTCGGGCTACACCTTC,CASSEVEGSGYTF
-,TRBJ2-3,TRBV7-9,TRBD2,TGTGCCAGCAGCTCTAGGGGAGGGCTCGGCACAGATACGCAGTATTTT,CASSSRGGLGTDTQYF
-,TRBJ2-5,TRBV4-2,-,TGTGCCAGCAGCCAAGGGCGAGGGAGTCAAGAGACCCAGTACTTC,CASSQGRGSQETQYF
-,TRBJ2-1,TRBV9,TRBD2,TGTGCCAGCAGGCGGACAGCGGGAGTGAGTAATGAGCAGTTCTTC,CASRRTAGVSNEQFF
-,TRBJ2-5,TRBV5-1,-,TGCGCCAGCAGCTGGAACCTCGGGGAGACCCAGTACTTC,CASSWNLGETQYF
few,TRBJ2-3,TRBV5-1,-,TGCGCCAGCAGCGTGTCCTCGGACACCGATCACACAGATACGCAGTATTTT,CASSVSSDTDHTDTQYF
-,TRBJ1-6,TRBV6-5,-,TGTGCCAGCAGTACGGGGTTCATGTCACCCCTCCACTTT,CASSTGFMSPLHF
-,TRBJ1-2,TRBV29-1,-,TGCAGCGTTGAAGGGTTTGGAGTTGGCTACACCTTC,CSVEGFGVGYTF
-,TRBJ1-1,TRBV9,-,TGTGCCAGCAATGCGGGGGGCACTGAAGCTTTCTTT,CASNAGGTEAFF
-,TRBJ1-2,TRBV6-5,-,TGTGCCAGCAGTTACCTGGGGGGGCAGGATGGCTACACCTTC,CASSYLGGQDGYTF
few,TRBJ2-7,TRBV19,TRBD1,TGTGCCAGTAGTTTTGGACAGGGATCCTACGAGCAGTACTTC,CASSFGQGSYEQYF
-,TRBJ2-1,TRBV9,-,TGTGCCAGCAGCGTAGCCGACTCGAACTCCTACAATGAGCAGTTCTTC,CASSVADSNSYNEQFF
few,TRBJ1-1,TRBV4-1,TRBD1,TGCGCCAGCAGCCAAGATAAAAGGCAGGGGGGCACTGAAGCTTTCTTT,CASSQDKRQGGTEAFF
once,TRBJ2-7,TRBV6-6,TRBD1,TGTGCCAGCAGTCCGCAAGGGACAGCTCTTTACGAGCAGTACTTC,CASSPQGTALYEQYF
once,TRBJ2-5,TRBV6-5,-,TGTGCCAGCAGTTACTCTCAGGGCGCCCAAGAGACCCAGTACTTC,CASSYSQGAQETQYF
once,TRBJ1-1,TRBV5-1,-,TGCGCCAGCAGCTTGGCCGGTCCCCCGGGCACTGAAGCTTTCTTT,CASSLAGPPGTEAFF
-,TRBJ1-1,TRBV2,-,TGTGCCAGCGGTCAGGGCGTCCTAAGCCCTGAAGCTTTCTTT,CASGQGVLSPEAFF
-,TRBJ2-7,TRBV9,TRBD1,TGTGCCAGCAGCACCGGGACAGGCCACTACGAGCAGTACTTC,CASSTGTGHYEQYF
-,TRBJ2-7,TRBV6-4,-,TGTGCCAGCAGACAAACGTGGAACGCCCAGGCGTTACTTTACGAGCAGTACTTC,CASRQTWNAQALLYEQYF
-,TRBJ2-3,TRBV10-3,-,TGTGCCATCAGGCCGGGACTGAGAGATACTACGCAGTATTTT,CAIRPGLRDTTQYF
few,TRBJ2-7,TRBV19,TRBD1,TGTGCCAGTAAACAGGGGACGCTTCGGGGCGAGCAGTACTTC,CASKQGTLRGEQYF
few,TRBJ2-1,TRBV7-2,TRBD2,TGTGCCAGCAGCCCCGATCTAGCGGGGGGACGAAGGAATGAGCAGTTCTTC,CASSPDLAGGRRNEQFF
-,TRBJ2-6,TRBV9,-,TGTGCCAGCAGCGTAGCCGGGGGTTCTGGGGCCAACGTCCTGACTTTC,CASSVAGGSGANVLTF
once,TRBJ1-1,TRBV5-1,TRBD1,TGCGCCAGCAGCTTGGGGATAGGGACAGGGGGCACTGAAGCTTTCTTT,CASSLGIGTGGTEAFF
medium-sized,TRBJ2-7,TRBV7-2,-,TGTGCCAGCAGCTCCCTAGGGGCTTCTACGGGAGAGCAGTACTTC,CASSSLGASTGEQYF
-,TRBJ2-5,TRBV20-1,-,TGCAGTGCTAGGGGCCAAGAGACCCAGTACTTC,CSARGQETQYF
-,TRBJ2-7,TRBV5-8,-,TGTGCCAGCAGCCACAGATCGTCGGGGATCGACGAGCAGTACTTC,CASSHRSSGIDEQYF
-,TRBJ2-7,TRBV7-2,TRBD2,TGTGCCAGCAGCTTAGGGACTAGCGGAACCTACGAGCAGTACTTC,CASSLGTSGTYEQYF
-,TRBJ1-1,TRBV5-4,-,TGTGCCAGCAGCTCCACAGGGCGAAACACTGAAGCTTTCTTT,CASSSTGRNTEAFF
-,TRBJ2-2,TRBV30,TRBD2,TGTGCCTGGAGTGTACTGGCGGGAGTGTTAACCGGGGAGCTGTTTTTT,CAWSVLAGVLTGELFF
-,TRBJ2-2,TRBV29-1,TRBD2,TGCAGCGTTGGAGGGACTAGCGGGAGGAACACCGGGGAGCTGTTTTTT,CSVGGTSGRNTGELFF
-,TRBJ2-2,TRBV11-2,-,TGTGCCAGCAGCCCTAGGACGAGGCCCGTAATGGACACCGGGGAGCTGTTTTTT,CASSPRTRPVMDTGELFF
-,TRBJ1-5,TRBV2,-,TGTGCCAGCAGTGAACAGGGGAATAAGCAGCCCCAGCATTTT,CASSEQGNKQPQHF